This TCR beta chain was found in a study of CD8 T cells in Susac syndrome. Overall study findings and caveats: It was acknowledged in the study that the number of individuals who were included in its TCR sequencing and HLA analysis was relatively small.

A word on this clonotype: What it binds is not known.

Those who served as multiple sclerosis controls were treatment-naive patients with stable or active relapsing-remitting disease. RNA was extracted with the RNeasy kit, and a quantity of roughly 0.5 to 1 ug was reverse transcribed using random hexamers. immunoSEQ multiplex PCR amplified TCR beta CDR3 across 54 Vbeta, 13 Jbeta. Via MiXCR, TCRdb re-called the immunoSEQ multiplex PCR reads, giving one row per CDR3 protein. The sample includes some 400,000 distinct CDR3 sequences, more than 80% seen only once; the top ten take about 0.12%. Trimming pared 3 bases from V and 0 bases from J, leaving 15 bases between. Germline loops: CDR1 LGHNT, CDR2 FRNRAP. The CDR3 covers 17 residues.

The rearrangement links TRBV12-5 to TRBJ2-1; possibly TRBD1 for D (5 bases). This clonotype was obtained from a human donor with multiple sclerosis. What was sequenced was CD8+ T cells from PBMCs. CDR3 loop: CASGFQTASSSYNEQFF. For the CDR3, the DNA is TGTGCTAGTGGTTTTCAGACAGCTTCAAGCTCCTACAATGAGCAGTTCTTC.